Listed below are T cell receptor beta chains from one sample, sequenced in a study of cytomegalovirus exposure and HLA in healthy donors. Generated by immunoSEQ multiplex PCR, the TCRdb table keeps only in-frame clones and is missing some. The sample holds about 130,000 clones, over 65% seen once. The material sequenced was PBMCs. These receptors came from a man aged 25-40 years in good health and CMV-seropositive. CDR3s include the opening cysteine and the closing phenylalanine or tryptophan. The order of the fields is CDR3 protein, CDR3 DNA, V gene, clone size, D gene, CDR3 length, J gene. D genes are given only for firm matches. Expanded clones get a size class; other rows say once, few or many, or leave the size out.

CDR3 protein: CASSLSGGNQPQHF; CDR3 DNA: TGTGCCAGCAGTTTAAGTGGGGGCAATCAGCCCCAACATTTT; V gene: TRBV27; clone size: few; D gene: -; CDR3 length: 14; J gene: TRBJ1-5
CDR3 protein: CASSSGDIYNEQFF; CDR3 DNA: TGTGCCAGCAGCTCTGGGGACATCTACAATGAGCAGTTCTTC; V gene: TRBV7-6; clone size: -; D gene: -; CDR3 length: 14; J gene: TRBJ2-1
CDR3 protein: CAIHDTEKNIQYF; CDR3 DNA: TGTGCCATACATGACACGGAAAAAAACATTCAGTACTTC; V gene: TRBV10-3; clone size: -; D gene: -; CDR3 length: 13; J gene: TRBJ2-4
CDR3 protein: CASSWQGATNTGELFF; CDR3 DNA: TGCGCCAGCAGCTGGCAAGGGGCGACAAACACCGGGGAGCTGTTTTTT; V gene: TRBV5-1; clone size: -; D gene: -; CDR3 length: 16; J gene: TRBJ2-2
CDR3 protein: CASSLEGLAGVDTQYF; CDR3 DNA: TGCGCCAGCAGCTTGGAAGGCCTAGCGGGAGTAGATACGCAGTATTTT; V gene: TRBV5-1; clone size: -; D gene: TRBD2; CDR3 length: 16; J gene: TRBJ2-3
CDR3 protein: CASAPGLAASYEQYF; CDR3 DNA: TGTGCCAGCGCCCCGGGTCTAGCGGCCTCCTACGAGCAGTACTTC; V gene: TRBV27; clone size: -; D gene: TRBD2; CDR3 length: 15; J gene: TRBJ2-7
CDR3 protein: CASSQDAGQGTYEQYF; CDR3 DNA: TGTGCCAGCAGCCAAGATGCGGGACAGGGGACCTACGAGCAGTACTTC; V gene: TRBV4-2; clone size: -; D gene: TRBD1; CDR3 length: 16; J gene: TRBJ2-7
CDR3 protein: CASSLRKGQPQHF; CDR3 DNA: TGTGCCAGCAGCTTACGGAAGGGGCAGCCCCAGCATTTT; V gene: TRBV7-9; clone size: -; D gene: -; CDR3 length: 13; J gene: TRBJ1-5
CDR3 protein: CASSEMGGSAFF; CDR3 DNA: TGTGCCAGCAGTGAAATGGGCGGGAGCGCGTTCTTC; V gene: TRBV2; clone size: -; D gene: TRBD2; CDR3 length: 12; J gene: TRBJ2-1
CDR3 protein: CASSYNRGTGANVLTF; CDR3 DNA: TGTGCCAGCAGCTACAACAGGGGTACTGGGGCCAACGTCCTGACTTTC; V gene: TRBV7-3; clone size: -; D gene: TRBD1; CDR3 length: 16; J gene: TRBJ2-6
CDR3 protein: CAWSVLETQYF; CDR3 DNA: TGTGCCTGGAGTGTACTGGAGACCCAGTACTTC; V gene: TRBV30; clone size: -; D gene: -; CDR3 length: 11; J gene: TRBJ2-5
CDR3 protein: CASSPWTGGAETQYF; CDR3 DNA: TGTGCCAGCAGTCCATGGACAGGGGGCGCGGAGACCCAGTACTTC; V gene: TRBV27; clone size: few; D gene: TRBD1; CDR3 length: 15; J gene: TRBJ2-5
CDR3 protein: CASSLPGDYEQYF; CDR3 DNA: TGTGCCAGCAGCTTACCGGGCGACTACGAGCAGTACTTC; V gene: TRBV11-2; clone size: once; D gene: -; CDR3 length: 13; J gene: TRBJ2-7
CDR3 protein: CASLRQGNYEQYF; CDR3 DNA: TGTGCCAGCCTTCGACAGGGAAACTACGAGCAGTACTTC; V gene: TRBV28; clone size: -; D gene: TRBD1; CDR3 length: 13; J gene: TRBJ2-7
CDR3 protein: CASSLRQGAGANVLTF; CDR3 DNA: TGTGCCAGCAGCCTACGCCAGGGGGCTGGGGCCAACGTCCTGACTTTC; V gene: TRBV7-6; clone size: -; D gene: TRBD1; CDR3 length: 16; J gene: TRBJ2-6